This entry is about one T cell receptor (beta chain). Some clones are missing from TCRdb's copy, which holds only in-frame ones; the method was immunoSEQ multiplex PCR. Found here are roughly 340,000 clones, about 89% of them singletons; the top ten hold about 2.1%. This entry comes from a study of blood T cell repertoires in COVID-19. This CDR3 has 18 amino acids. J lost 3 bases, V lost 7 bases, and 9 bases had no gene match. Germline CDR1 and CDR2: LNHDA and SQIVND (reference sequence). The chain carries TRBV19 and TRBJ2-2; 15 bases align to TRBD2. This sequence originates from a man aged 35 to 55 in a cohort exposed to, infected with or recovered from COVID-19 (not recorded which). The material sequenced was PBMCs or T cells enriched from blood (not recorded which). The chain's CDR3 is CASIRGRTSGRDTGELFF. CDR3 DNA sequence: TGTGCCAGTATCCGAGGCCGGACTAGCGGGAGGGACACCGGGGAGCTGTTTTTT.